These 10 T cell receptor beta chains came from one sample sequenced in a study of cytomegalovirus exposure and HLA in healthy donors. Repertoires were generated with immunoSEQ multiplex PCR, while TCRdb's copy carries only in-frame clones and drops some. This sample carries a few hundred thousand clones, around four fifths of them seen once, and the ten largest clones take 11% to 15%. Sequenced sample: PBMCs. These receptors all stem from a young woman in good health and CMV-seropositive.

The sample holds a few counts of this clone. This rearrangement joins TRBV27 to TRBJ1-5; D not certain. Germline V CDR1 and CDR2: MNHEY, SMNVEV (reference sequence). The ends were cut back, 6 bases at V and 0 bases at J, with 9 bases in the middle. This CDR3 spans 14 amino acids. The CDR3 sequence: CASRTQNSNQPQHF. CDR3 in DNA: TGTGCCAGCAGGACCCAGAATAGCAATCAGCCCCAGCATTTT.

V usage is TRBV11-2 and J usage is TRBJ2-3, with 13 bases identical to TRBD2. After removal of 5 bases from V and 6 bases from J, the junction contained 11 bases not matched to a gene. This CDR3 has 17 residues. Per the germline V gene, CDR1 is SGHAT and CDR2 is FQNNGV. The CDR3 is CASSRSPVLAGGDTQYF. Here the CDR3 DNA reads TGTGCCAGCAGCCGATCACCCGTACTAGCGGGAGGGGATACGCAGTATTTT.

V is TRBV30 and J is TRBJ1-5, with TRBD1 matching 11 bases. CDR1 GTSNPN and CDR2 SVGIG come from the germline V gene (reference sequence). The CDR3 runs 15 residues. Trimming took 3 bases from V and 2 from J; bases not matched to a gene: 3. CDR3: CAWSPGQGGNQPQHF. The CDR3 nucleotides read TGTGCCTGGAGCCCGGGACAGGGGGGCAATCAGCCCCAGCATTTT. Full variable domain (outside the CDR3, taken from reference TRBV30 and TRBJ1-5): SQTIHQWPATLVQPVGSPLSLECTVEGTSNPNLYWYRQAAGRGLQLLFYSVGIGQISSEVPQNLSASRPQDRQFILSSKKLLLSDSGFYLCAWSPGQGGNQPQHFGDGTRLSIL.

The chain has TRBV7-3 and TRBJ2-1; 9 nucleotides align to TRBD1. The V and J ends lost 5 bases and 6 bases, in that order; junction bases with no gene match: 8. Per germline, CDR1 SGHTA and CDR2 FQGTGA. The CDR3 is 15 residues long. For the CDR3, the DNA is TGTGCCAGCAGCCCAGGGACAGGGTGGGGCAATGAGCAGTTCTTC. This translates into CASSPGTGWGNEQFF. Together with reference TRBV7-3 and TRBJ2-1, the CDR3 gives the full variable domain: GAGVSQTPSNKVTEKGKYVELRCDPISGHTALYWYRQSLGQGPEFLIYFQGTGAADDSGLPNDRFFAVRPEGSVSTLKIQRTERGDSAVYLCASSPGTGWGNEQFFGPGTRLTVL.

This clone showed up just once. The CDR3 DNA is TGCGCCAGCAGCTTGGTTTTGGCAGCTGATACGCAGTATTTT. This codes for CASSLVLAADTQYF. V and J are TRBV5-1 and TRBJ2-3, with D unresolved. Germline V gene lookup returns CDR1 SGHRS and CDR2 YFSETQ. The V gene lost 0 bases and the J gene lost 6 bases, with 11 bases spanning the gap. This CDR3 has 14 residues. The entire variable domain, with the rest obtained from reference TRBV5-1 and TRBJ2-3, is as follows: KAGVTQTPRYLIKTRGQQVTLSCSPISGHRSVSWYQQTPGQGLQFLFEYFSETQRNKGNFPGRFSGRQFSNSRSEMNVSTLELGDSALYLCASSLVLAADTQYFGPGTRLTVL.

CDR3 nucleotides: TGTGCCATAGAAGACAGGGGGCGAGGCACTGAAGCTTTCTTT. Translating gives CAIEDRGRGTEAFF. The chain joins TRBV6-1 to TRBJ1-1; 10 nucleotides agree with TRBD1. This CDR3 contains 14 residues. Germline loops: CDR1 MNHNS, CDR2 SASEGT. V lost 10 bases and J lost 4; bases outside the gene matches: 9.

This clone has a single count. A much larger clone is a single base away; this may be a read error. CDR3 bases: TGTGCCAGCAGTGAACCCGGGACAGGCTCCTACGAGCAGTACTTC. It yields the protein CASSEPGTGSYEQYF. This chain connects TRBV25-1 to TRBJ2-7; TRBD1 agrees at 8 bases. The CDR3 covers 15 residues. The trim removed 2 bases at V and 0 bases at J, leaving 3 bases unmatched. Germline V gene data show CDR1 as MGHDK and CDR2 as SYGVNS.

CDR3 DNA: TGTGCCAGCAGTGAAGGACCCAGGGTAAATCAGCCCCAGCATTTT. This sequence encodes CASSEGPRVNQPQHF. The V and J genes are TRBV6-1 and TRBJ1-5; possibly TRBD1 for D (5 bases). Germline values: CDR1 MNHNS, CDR2 SASEGT. CDR3 length equals 15 residues. With 1 base removed from V and 4 bases from J, the gap between germline ends came to 11 bases.

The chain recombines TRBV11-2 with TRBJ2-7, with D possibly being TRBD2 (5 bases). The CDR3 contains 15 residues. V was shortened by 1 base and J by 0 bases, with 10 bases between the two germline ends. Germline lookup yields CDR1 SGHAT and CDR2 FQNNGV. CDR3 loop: CASSLGLSGSYEQYF. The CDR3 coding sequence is TGTGCCAGCAGCTTAGGACTAAGCGGCTCCTACGAGCAGTACTTC.

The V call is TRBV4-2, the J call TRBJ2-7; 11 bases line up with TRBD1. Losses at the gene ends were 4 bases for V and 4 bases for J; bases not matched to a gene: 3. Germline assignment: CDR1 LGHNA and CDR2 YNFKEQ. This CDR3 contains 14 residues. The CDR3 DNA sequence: TGTGCCAGCAGCCGGGACAGGGGGATGTACGAGCAGTACTTC. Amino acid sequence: CASSRDRGMYEQYF.